The sequence of this T cell receptor beta chain was determined in a study of OX40 agonist ivuxolimab in advanced cancers. The length of the CDR3 is 15 residues. Germline loops: CDR1 MGHDK, CDR2 SYGVNS. V was cut by 2 bases and J by 0 bases, with 11 bases left in between. Profiling relied on immunoSEQ multiplex PCR, and the TCRdb table lists in-frame clones only, not all of them. The sample holds some 70,000 clones; 75% to 95% are singletons and the top ten take 1.1%. The specimen was CD4+ or CD8+ T cells sorted from blood, collected in a trial of the OX40 agonist ivuxolimab. V and J are TRBV25-1 and TRBJ2-7; D perhaps matches TRBD2 (6 bases). This TCR was recovered from an adult with an advanced solid tumor such as melanoma, head and neck, liver or kidney cancer. For the CDR3, the DNA is TGTGCCAGCAGTGAAACGGGGGTGGGCTCCTACGAGCAGTACTTC. Its protein is CASSETGVGSYEQYF.